These 30 T cell receptor beta chains share one sample of origin, sequenced in a study of response to subunit inactivated influenza vaccine. TCRdb reanalysed the RT-PCR reads using MiXCR and keeps one entry per CDR3 protein. The sample has fewer than 700,000 distinct CDR3 sequences; 10% to 15% are singletons. The input for sequencing was PBMCs from blood, taken 40 to 50 days after vaccination. Every receptor here comes from a man aged 50 to 60 who received an inactivated influenza vaccine.

The CDR3 DNA sequence: TGTGCCAGCAGTGAGGGACTAGCGGGAGCGTACAATGAGCAGTTCTTC. Translation gives CASSEGLAGAYNEQFF. The chain carries TRBV6-1 and TRBJ2-1; 14 bases fit TRBD2. CDR1 and CDR2 from the germline V gene are MNHNS and SASEGT. The V gene end was trimmed by 3 bases and the J gene end by 4 bases; junction bases not matched to a gene: 2. The CDR3 is 16 residues long.

The rearrangement uses TRBV14 and TRBJ2-7; D possibly corresponds to TRBD1 (7 bases). The CDR3 loop spans 14 amino acids. Between the trimmed V and J ends, which lost 4 bases and 6 bases, there was a span of 16 bases. Germline lookup yields CDR1 SGHDN and CDR2 FVKESK. The CDR3 DNA reads as TGTGCCAGCAGCCCAAGTGCCAGGGGGGCCGAGCAGTACTTC. It translates to CASSPSARGAEQYF.

Here the CDR3 reads CASSYTLGQDFFYGYTF. CDR3 in DNA: TGCGCCAGCAGCTACACCCTGGGACAGGATTTTTTCTATGGCTACACCTTC. This rearrangement joins TRBV5-1 to TRBJ1-2; TRBD1 matches at 8 bases. The germline V gene has CDR1 SGHRS and CDR2 YFSETQ. The CDR3 length is 17 residues. The trim removed 3 bases at V and 4 bases at J, leaving 14 bases unmatched.

This clonotype has a count of ten or more. This chain joins TRBV20-1 and TRBJ2-1; D may be TRBD1 (7 bases). This CDR3 comprises 17 residues. V was shortened by 6 bases and J by 2 bases, with 23 bases between the two germline ends. Germline-derived CDR1 and CDR2 are DFQATT and SNEGSKA (reference sequence). CDR3 in DNA: TGCAGTGCACATCCTCCTATACAGGGGAGGACCTACAATGAGCAGTTCTTC. Its translation is CSAHPPIQGRTYNEQFF.

This clonotype was observed a few times. J is TRBJ2-3 and V is TRBV20-1; 9 positions agree with TRBD1. CDR1 is DFQATT, CDR2 SNEGSKA, per germline (reference sequence). V lost 6 bases, J lost 6 bases, and 7 bases stayed unmatched. The CDR3 contains 13 residues. The CDR3 here is CSARGQGRDTQYF. The CDR3 DNA reads TGCAGTGCGAGGGGACAGGGTCGGGATACGCAGTATTTT.

The rearrangement links TRBV10-3 to TRBJ2-7; TRBD2 matches at 11 bases. Looked up from germline, CDR1 is ENHRY and CDR2 is SYGVKD. V was clipped by 6 bases and J by 1 base; unmatched bases: 8. The CDR3 has 16 residues. CDR3 sequence reads: CAISWATSGASYEQYF. The CDR3 DNA reads as TGTGCCATCAGCTGGGCGACTAGCGGGGCGTCCTACGAGCAGTACTTC.

Worth noting for this clonotype: A read error may produce the germline difference seen at one junction end. The rearrangement links TRBV20-1 to TRBJ2-1, with D tentatively TRBD1 (5 bases). The CDR3 totals 17 residues. CDR1 and CDR2 from the germline V gene are DFQATT and SNEGSKA (reference sequence). CDR3 loop: CCARDGAGKISYNEQFF. The CDR3 nucleotides are TGCTGTGCTAGAGATGGGGCAGGAAAAATCTCCTACAATGAGCAGTTCTTC.

There are a few counts of this clonotype. V is TRBV9 and J is TRBJ2-5; D is tentatively TRBD1 or TRBD2 (6 bases each). V was trimmed by 7 bases and J by 3 bases, leaving 16 bases between them. Germline V lookup: CDR1 SGDLS, CDR2 YYNGEE. This CDR3 has 14 amino acids. CDR3 amino acids: CASGLGGTKETQYF. For the CDR3, the DNA is TGTGCCAGCGGTTTAGGGGGGACAAAAGAGACCCAGTACTTC.

The chain links TRBV7-8 to TRBJ1-5, with 7 positions matching TRBD1. This CDR3 has 16 amino acids. Germline-derived CDR1 and CDR2 are SGHVS and FQNEAQ. The V gene end was trimmed by 5 bases and the J gene end by 0 bases; junction bases not matched to a gene: 7. The CDR3 nucleotides are TGTGCCAGCAGCCTACCGGGACAGTATAGCAATCAGCCCCAGCATTTT. It yields the protein CASSLPGQYSNQPQHF.

This chain connects TRBV10-3 to TRBJ2-7; D may be TRBD1 (6 bases). The germline V gene encodes CDR1 ENHRY and CDR2 SYGVKD. Deletions cut 4 bases from V and 2 bases from J, with 12 bases between. CDR3 length: 14 amino acids. The CDR3 sequence is CAISGNRVTYEQYF. The CDR3 nucleotides read TGTGCCATCAGTGGAAACAGGGTCACCTACGAGCAGTACTTC.

V and J are TRBV20-1 and TRBJ2-5; TRBD1 matches at 9 bases. The V gene's germline CDR1 is DFQATT and CDR2 SNEGSKA (reference sequence). Losses at the gene ends were 5 bases for V and 4 bases for J; bases not matched to a gene: 2. This CDR3 is 12 amino acids long. CDR3 region: CSALDRGETQYF. The CDR3 DNA reads TGCAGTGCTCTGGACAGGGGAGAGACCCAGTACTTC.

A few counts support this clonotype. J is TRBJ2-7 and V is TRBV11-2; TRBD1 matches at 10 bases. V lost 1 base, J lost 6 bases, and 21 bases stayed unmatched. The CDR3 totals 20 residues. Germline V gene lookup returns CDR1 SGHAT and CDR2 FQNNGV. The CDR3 here is CASSLVLYSGRDRGYREQYF. The DNA of the CDR3 is TGTGCCAGCAGCTTAGTTTTGTACAGCGGCCGGGACAGGGGTTATCGCGAGCAGTACTTC.

In its sample, this clonotype was seen a few times. This chain uses TRBV6-2 or TRBV6-3 with TRBJ1-1, with 8 bases matching TRBD1. CDR1 is MNHEY and CDR2 is SVGEGT in the germline V gene. The CDR3 extends over 14 amino acids. Trimming cost V 3 bases and J 4 bases; bases outside gene matches: 4. DNA of the CDR3: TGTGCCAGCAGTTATGACAGGGGCGGCACTGAAGCTTTCTTT. Its translation is CASSYDRGGTEAFF.

This chain links TRBV6-2 or TRBV6-3 with TRBJ1-5; perhaps TRBD1 as D (5 bases). The germline V gene has CDR1 MNHEY and CDR2 SVGEGT. The CDR3 contains 14 residues. Trimming cost V 2 bases and J 6 bases, with 11 bases left between them. The CDR3 DNA follows: TGTGCCAGCAGTTACCGCGGGGGGGGTCAGCCCCAGCATTTT. It specifies CASSYRGGGQPQHF.

The V gene is TRBV27, the J gene TRBJ2-1, with D perhaps matching TRBD1 or TRBD2 (5 bases each). This CDR3 has 14 residues. Germline V CDR1 and CDR2: MNHEY, SMNVEV (reference sequence). Trimming cost V 3 bases and J 6 bases, with 12 bases left between them. The CDR3 DNA sequence: TGTGCCAGCAGTTTCGGGACCGCAGCCAATGAGCAGTTCTTC. It translates to CASSFGTAANEQFF.

This clonotype was seen repeatedly, ten times or more. The V call is TRBV7-2, the J call TRBJ2-7; 12 nucleotides line up with TRBD2. In germline, CDR1 is SGHTA, CDR2 FQGNSA. The CDR3 is 14 amino acids. The ends lost 4 bases at V and 10 bases at J; junction bases unmatched: 8. Written as DNA, the CDR3 is TGTGCCAGCAGCTCATCTAGACTAGCGGGGGCTCAGTACTTC. Its protein product is CASSSSRLAGAQYF.

Only a few counts were recorded for this clonotype. V gene TRBV20-1 combines with J gene TRBJ2-1; 7 bases align to TRBD1. Germline lookup yields CDR1 DFQATT and CDR2 SNEGSKA (reference sequence). The V gene end was trimmed by 5 bases and the J gene end by 11 bases; junction bases not matched to a gene: 21. There are 16 residues in the CDR3. CDR3 nucleotide sequence: TGCAGTGCTCCTCCCCCCGGCAGGGGGAGAAGGGTTAAGCAGTTCTTC. This translates into CSAPPPGRGRRVKQFF.

This clonotype was recorded many times. V and J are TRBV29-1 and TRBJ2-1, with TRBD2 as a possible D gene (5 bases). The CDR3 runs to 12 residues. The V gene lost 4 bases and the J gene lost 8 bases, with 12 bases spanning the gap. Germline values: CDR1 SQVTM, CDR2 ANQGSEA. CDR3 sequence (DNA): TGCAGCGTTGCCCACGGGGTCGATGAGCAGTTCTTC. Translated, it gives CSVAHGVDEQFF.

This clonotype was counted many times. The J gene is TRBJ2-7, the V gene TRBV2, with 10 positions matching TRBD2. The germline V gene has CDR1 SNHLY and CDR2 FYNNEI. This CDR3 is 17 amino acids long. The V gene end was trimmed by 7 bases and the J gene end by 6 bases; junction bases not matched to a gene: 18. CDR3 amino acids: CASIPLWGLAGGSEQYF. The CDR3 bases are TGTGCCAGCATCCCTTTGTGGGGTTTAGCGGGAGGATCCGAGCAGTACTTC.

The sample holds a few counts of this clonotype. One end of the junction does not line up with germline, which may come from a read error. The chain couples TRBV2 to TRBJ2-3; D is ambiguous. Germline values: CDR1 SNHLY, CDR2 FYNNEI. The CDR3 has 14 residues. The CDR3 region has the DNA TGTGCCAGCAGAGAAGCGTCTAGGCCTTATACGCAGTATTTT. Its protein is CASREASRPYTQYF. Supplemented by reference TRBV2 and TRBJ2-3, the full variable domain reads EPEVTQTPSHQVTQMGQEVILRCVPISNHLYFYWYRQILGQKVEFLVSFYNNEISEKSEIFDDQFSVERPDGSNFTLKIRSTKLEDSAMYFCASREASRPYTQYFGPGTRLTVL.

The table lists this clonotype with a few counts. This chain connects TRBV5-1 to TRBJ2-3; possible D gene TRBD1, 5 bases. This CDR3 is 15 amino acids long. Germline V lookup: CDR1 SGHRS, CDR2 YFSETQ. The V end was cut by 4 bases, the J end by 3 bases, with 15 bases between. Written as DNA, the CDR3 is TGCGCCAGCAGCCCCGGACAAGTTATGACAGATACGCAGTATTTT. Its protein is CASSPGQVMTDTQYF.

This clonotype was seen only a few times. The CDR3 DNA sequence: TGTGCCAGCAGACTAGACAGGGGGCTAACTGGGGCCAACGTCCTGACTTTC. Amino acids: CASRLDRGLTGANVLTF. The V call is TRBV2, the J call TRBJ2-6, with 10 bases that match TRBD1. The V and J ends lost 6 bases and 2 bases, in that order; junction bases with no gene match: 7. The CDR3 runs 17 residues. The germline V gene encodes CDR1 SNHLY and CDR2 FYNNEI.

The chain combines TRBV4-1 with TRBJ1-1, with no clear D. Germline assignment: CDR1 MGHRA and CDR2 YSYEKL. Trimming cost V 0 bases and J 10 bases, with 12 bases left between them. CDR3 size: 13 residues. Here the CDR3 DNA reads TGCGCCAGCAGCCAAGAAGTAAAAGGCGCAGCTTTCTTT. Its protein product is CASSQEVKGAAFF.

This clonotype has ten or more counts. This chain uses TRBV5-1 with TRBJ2-7; possibly TRBD1 or TRBD2 for D (6 bases each). Deletions cut 0 bases from V and 3 bases from J, with 13 bases between. CDR1 SGHRS and CDR2 YFSETQ come from the germline V gene. The CDR3 extends over 15 amino acids. The CDR3 nucleotides read TGCGCCAGCAGCTTGGTACCGGGGGCTGGCTACGAGCAGTACTTC. Translation gives CASSLVPGAGYEQYF.

The chain carries TRBV27 and TRBJ2-2, with D perhaps assigned TRBD1 or TRBD2 (5 bases each). Germline CDR1 reads MNHEY; CDR2 reads SMNVEV (reference sequence). Deletions cut 6 bases from V and 1 base from J, with 18 bases between. CDR3 length equals 17 residues. CDR3 sequence reads: CASSLGSGRGNTGELFF. CDR3 nucleotide sequence: TGTGCCAGCAGCCTAGGGTCGGGGCGAGGGAACACCGGGGAGCTGTTTTTT.

J is TRBJ2-7 and V is TRBV27; weak D call: TRBD1 (6 bases). Trimming stripped 2 bases from V and 6 bases from J, with 11 bases between. CDR1 MNHEY and CDR2 SMNVEV come from the germline V gene (reference sequence). The CDR3 is 13 residues long. The DNA of the CDR3 is TGTGCCAGCAGTTTAAACAGGGTCGCCGAGCAGTACTTC. Protein sequence: CASSLNRVAEQYF.

This chain uses TRBV15 with TRBJ1-1; the D is unclear. Trimming left V 4 bases short and J 7 bases short, with 16 bases between. Germline V CDR1 and CDR2: LNHNV, YYDKDF (reference sequence). The CDR3 contains 14 residues. CDR3 nucleotide sequence: TGTGCCACCAGCACGAGTAGACCGGGGTTTGAAGCTTTCTTT. Translation gives CATSTSRPGFEAFF. The variable domain in full, with the rest retrieved from reference TRBV15 and TRBJ1-1, is DAMVIQNPRYQVTQFGKPVTLSCSQTLNHNVMYWYQQKSSQAPKLLFHYYDKDFNNEADTPDNFQSRRPNTSFCFLDIRSPGLGDTAMYLCATSTSRPGFEAFFGQGTRLTVV.

This clonotype was seen many times. This chain connects TRBV7-2 to TRBJ2-1, with 11 bases aligning to TRBD2. V was clipped by 6 bases and J by 2 bases; unmatched bases: 9. The germline CDR1 and CDR2 sequences are SGHTA and FQGNSA. CDR3 size: 17 residues. CDR3 residues: CASRRLSGRVTYNEQFF. CDR3 nucleotide sequence: TGTGCCAGCAGACGTCTTAGCGGGAGGGTTACCTACAATGAGCAGTTCTTC.

The chain recombines TRBV7-2 with TRBJ2-4, with no clear D. Germline lookup yields CDR1 SGHTA and CDR2 FQGNSA. With 0 bases removed from V and 6 bases from J, the gap between germline ends came to 6 bases. The CDR3 is 13 amino acids. As DNA, the CDR3 is TGTGCCAGCAGCTTAGCAGGGCCAAACATTCAGTACTTC. This encodes CASSLAGPNIQYF.

V usage is TRBV5-8 and J usage is TRBJ2-5; 12 positions match TRBD2. With V trimmed by 4 bases and J by 2 bases, 3 bases remained unmatched. This CDR3 contains 15 residues. Germline V lookup: CDR1 SGHTS, CDR2 YDEGEE. This CDR3 is CASSRGLAGQETQYF. CDR3 coding DNA: TGTGCCAGCAGCCGTGGACTAGCGGGACAAGAGACCCAGTACTTC.